The 15 T cell receptor beta chains reported below all come from one sample, sequenced in a study of T cells in women clearing cervical HPV infection. The protocol was immunoSEQ multiplex PCR, while the TCRdb copy is restricted to in-frame clones and leaves out a portion. Its table lists roughly 22,000 clones. Material: blood buffy coat. Source of these receptors: a woman aged 18-70 years with a cervical HPV16 infection that either progressed to CIN3+ or cleared (not recorded which).

As concerns this clone: The observed sequence ends 3 residues before the CDR3 terminus, with the missing tail filled in from the germline J gene. This rearrangement joins TRBV20-1 to TRBJ1-2; 10 bases are shared with TRBD1. The V gene's germline CDR1 is DFQATT and CDR2 SNEGSKA (reference sequence). This CDR3 has 12 residues. The CDR3 loop reads CSAIRDRGGYTF. Partial CDR3 DNA: TGCAGTGCAATCCGGGACAGGGGAGGC.

As to this clone: The read terminates 3 residues ahead of where the CDR3 ends, so the germline J gene completes it. The chain employs TRBV14 and TRBJ2-5; 8 positions match TRBD2. Trimming cost V 5 bases and J 5 bases; bases outside gene matches: 13. This CDR3 is built from 16 residues. CDR1 is SGHDN, CDR2 FVKESK, per germline. CDR3 DNA (partial): TGTGCCAGCAGCACAATCCTAAGCGGGGGTGTGGAGACC. Protein product: CASSTILSGGVET. The CDR3 as a whole reads CASSTILSGGVETQYF.

As to this clone: The read ends 3 residues early relative to the CDR3; the germline J gene fills the gap. V is TRBV19 and J is TRBJ2-3; TRBD2 is a possible D gene (6 bases). The germline V gene has CDR1 LNHDA and CDR2 SQIVND (reference sequence). V lost 6 bases and J 0 bases, leaving 16 bases between the germline ends. CDR3 length: 16 amino acids. CDR3 loop: CASSTLPGTSTDTQYF. The covered CDR3 bases are TGTGCCAGTAGCACGCTCCCCGGGACTAGCACAGATACG.

As for this clone: The read ends 3 residues early relative to the CDR3; the germline J gene fills the gap. The gene calls are TRBV20-1 and TRBJ2-7, with 9 bases aligning to TRBD1. Germline assignment: CDR1 DFQATT and CDR2 SNEGSKA (reference sequence). V lost 4 bases to trimming and J lost 2 bases; unmatched junction nucleotides: 6. This CDR3 region has 14 residues. The sequenced part of the CDR3 DNA is TGCAGTGCTACAGGACAGGGGTCAACCTACGAG. Its protein product is CSATGQGSTYE. The full CDR3 protein is CSATGQGSTYEQYF.

On this clone: The read comes to an end 3 residues before the CDR3 does, leaving the germline J gene to fill in the end. This chain uses TRBV7-2 with TRBJ2-2, with D tentatively TRBD2 (7 bases). The CDR3 extends over 15 amino acids. The germline V gene has CDR1 SGHTA and CDR2 FQGNSA. The CDR3 here is CASSKVGGGGEKLFF. Partial CDR3 DNA: TGTGCCAGCAGCAAGGTGGGGGGCGGGGGTGAAAAG.

A remark on this clone: The sequenced fragment ends 3 residues before the CDR3 boundary, so the rest is inferred from the germline J gene. The chain employs TRBV27 and TRBJ1-3; TRBD1 matches 7 bases. The junction had 8 bases not matched to a gene; V was cut back by 5 bases and J by 4 bases. CDR3 size: 15 residues. Germline V lookup: CDR1 MNHEY, CDR2 SMNVEV (reference sequence). Incomplete CDR3 DNA: TGTGCCAGCAGTGGAAAGGGGGCGGCGGGAAACACC. Protein product: CASSGKGAAGNT. The CDR3, in full, reads CASSGKGAAGNTIYF.

Remarks on this clone: The observed sequence ends 3 residues before the CDR3 terminus, with the missing tail filled in from the germline J gene. The rearrangement uses TRBV5-1 and TRBJ2-3, with D perhaps matching TRBD2 (6 bases). The CDR3 has 17 amino acids. Germline CDR1 is SGHRS and CDR2 is YFSETQ. CDR3 residues: CASSLGANLEGNQPQYF. The covered CDR3 bases are TGCGCCAGCAGCTTGGGGGCTAACCTGGAGGGCAATCAGCCG.

As concerns this clone: The missing CDR3 end, 3 residues past where the read stops, is filled in from the germline J gene. The gene calls are TRBV2 and TRBJ1-2; possibly TRBD1 for D (5 bases). This CDR3 comprises 14 residues. Germline CDR1 SNHLY, CDR2 FYNNEI. The CDR3 DNA, read in part, is TGTGCCAGCAGCCAAACCAGGGAAGCCTACGAC. As protein: CASSQTREAYD. The full-length CDR3 reads as CASSQTREAYDYTF.

As for this clone: The observed sequence ends 3 residues before the CDR3 terminus, with the missing tail filled in from the germline J gene. The chain has TRBV20-1 and TRBJ1-5; maybe TRBD1 (5 bases). The CDR3 runs 15 residues. In germline, CDR1 is DFQATT, CDR2 SNEGSKA (reference sequence). V lost 6 bases and J 3 bases, leaving 18 bases between the germline ends. The chain's CDR3 is CSALSGIANNQPQHF. The CDR3 DNA, read in part, is TGCAGTGCCCTTTCAGGGATTGCTAACAATCAGCCC.

Note on this clone: Read data end 3 residues before the CDR3 end; the end is taken from the germline J gene. The chain recombines TRBV7-7 with TRBJ2-2, with D maybe TRBD2 (5 bases). The V end lost 2 bases, the J end lost 7 bases, and 8 bases lay between the germline ends. CDR1 is SSHAT, CDR2 FNYEAQ, per germline (reference sequence). This CDR3 spans 13 amino acids. The sequenced CDR3 bases are TGTGCCAGCAGCTTACACGCGGGCGGGGAG. Translation gives CASSLHAGGE. The whole CDR3 sequence is CASSLHAGGELFF.

In the case of this clone: The observed sequence ends 3 residues before the CDR3 terminus, with the missing tail filled in from the germline J gene. The rearrangement uses TRBV10-1 and TRBJ1-1; perhaps TRBD1 as D (6 bases). CDR1 is WNHNN and CDR2 is SYGVQD in the germline V gene (reference sequence). V gave up 4 bases and J gave up 5 bases, with 11 bases separating them. There are 13 residues in the CDR3. CDR3 DNA, as far as it was read: TGCGCCAGCAGTGTGGGGCAGGGGACTGAA. Its protein product is CASSVGQGTE. The whole CDR3 region reads CASSVGQGTEAFF.

Turning to this clone: The junction departs from the called germline gene at one end, perhaps through a read error. The CDR3 end lies 3 residues beyond the end of the read and is filled in from the germline J gene. The gene calls are TRBV7-7 and TRBJ1-2; TRBD1 matches at 8 bases. This CDR3 spans 16 amino acids. Germline CDR1 reads SSHAT; CDR2 reads FNYEAQ (reference sequence). The CDR3 bases that were read are TGTGCTAGCAGCTTAGAGGGCAGGGGGCGAATCTATGGC. Protein product: CASSLEGRGRIYG. From start to end, the CDR3 is CASSLEGRGRIYGYTF.

Notes on this clone: The CDR3 end is not reached by the read, which stops 3 residues before it; the germline J gene fills it in. V is TRBV7-2 and J is TRBJ1-2; D is undetermined. This CDR3 is built from 14 residues. Germline-derived CDR1 and CDR2 are SGHTA and FQGNSA. The CDR3 sequence: CASSRTSGSGDYTF. The DNA read from the CDR3 is TGTGCCAGCAGCCGAACTAGCGGGAGCGGCGAC.

As for this clone: Coverage ceases 3 residues before the CDR3 finishes, and the germline J gene fills in the end. This chain uses TRBV10-3 with TRBJ2-7; TRBD2 matches at 8 bases. V lost 3 bases to trimming and J lost 4 bases; unmatched junction nucleotides: 8. The CDR3 contains 15 residues. From germline, CDR1 is ENHRY and CDR2 SYGVKD. The CDR3 spells CAISEPGLAGYEQYF. The CDR3 bases that were read are TGTGCCATCAGTGAACCCGGACTAGCCGGGTACGAG.

About this clone: Read data end 3 residues before the CDR3 end; the end is taken from the germline J gene. This chain joins TRBV2 and TRBJ1-2, with a tentative D call TRBD1 (6 bases). This CDR3 is 16 amino acids long. V was pared by 5 bases and J by 1 base, with 17 bases between. Germline V lookup: CDR1 SNHLY, CDR2 FYNNEI. The CDR3 reads CASSISRGGRNYGYTF. CDR3 bases read: TGTGCCAGCAGTATTTCAAGGGGGGGTCGTAACTATGGC.